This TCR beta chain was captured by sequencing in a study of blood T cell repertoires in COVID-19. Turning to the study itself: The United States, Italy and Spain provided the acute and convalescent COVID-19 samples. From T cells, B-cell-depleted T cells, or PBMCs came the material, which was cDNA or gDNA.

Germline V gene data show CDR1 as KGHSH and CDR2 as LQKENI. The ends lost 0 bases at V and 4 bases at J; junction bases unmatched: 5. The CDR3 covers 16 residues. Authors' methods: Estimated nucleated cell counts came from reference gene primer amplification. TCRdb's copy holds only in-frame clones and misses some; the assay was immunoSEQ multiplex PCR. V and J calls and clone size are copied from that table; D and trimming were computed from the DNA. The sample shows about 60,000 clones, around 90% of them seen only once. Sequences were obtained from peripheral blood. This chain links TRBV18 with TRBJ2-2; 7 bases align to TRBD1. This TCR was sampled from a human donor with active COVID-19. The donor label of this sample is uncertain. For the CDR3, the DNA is TGTGCCAGCTCACCACCTTTCGCAGGGGGCACCGGGGAGCTGTTTTTT. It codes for CASSPPFAGGTGELFF. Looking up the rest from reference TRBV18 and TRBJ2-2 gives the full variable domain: NAGVMQNPRHLVRRRGQEARLRCSPMKGHSHVYWYRQLPEEGLKFMVYLQKENIIDESGMPKERFSAEFPKEGPSILRIQQVVRGDSAAYFCASSPPFAGGTGELFFGEGSRLTVL.